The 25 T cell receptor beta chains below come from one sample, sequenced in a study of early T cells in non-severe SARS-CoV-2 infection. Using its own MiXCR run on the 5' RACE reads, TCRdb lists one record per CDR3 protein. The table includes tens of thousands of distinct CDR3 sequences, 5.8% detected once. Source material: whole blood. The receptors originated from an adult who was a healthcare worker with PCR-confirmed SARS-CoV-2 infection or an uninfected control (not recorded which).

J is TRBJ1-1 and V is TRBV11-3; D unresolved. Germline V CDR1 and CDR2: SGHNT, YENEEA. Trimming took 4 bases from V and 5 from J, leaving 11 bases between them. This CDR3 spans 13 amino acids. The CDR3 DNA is TGTGCCAGCAGCTCGCCGTTACGTACTGAAGCTTTCTTT. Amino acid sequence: CASSSPLRTEAFF.

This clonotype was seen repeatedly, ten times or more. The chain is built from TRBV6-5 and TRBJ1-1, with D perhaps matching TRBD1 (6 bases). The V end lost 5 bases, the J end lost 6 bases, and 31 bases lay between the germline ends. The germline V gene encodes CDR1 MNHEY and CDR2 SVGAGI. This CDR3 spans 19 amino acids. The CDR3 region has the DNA TGTGCCAGCAGTAGGGCAAACTGGGGGGGCGAAATCGTATTCTCTGAAGCTTTCTTT. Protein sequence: CASSRANWGGEIVFSEAFF.

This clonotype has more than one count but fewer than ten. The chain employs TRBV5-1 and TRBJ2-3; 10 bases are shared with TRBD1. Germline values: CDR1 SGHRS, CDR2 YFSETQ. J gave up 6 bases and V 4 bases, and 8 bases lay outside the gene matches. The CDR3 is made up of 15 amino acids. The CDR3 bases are TGCGCCAGCAGCGCCAGACAGGGGGCCTGGGATACGCAGTATTTT. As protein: CASSARQGAWDTQYF.

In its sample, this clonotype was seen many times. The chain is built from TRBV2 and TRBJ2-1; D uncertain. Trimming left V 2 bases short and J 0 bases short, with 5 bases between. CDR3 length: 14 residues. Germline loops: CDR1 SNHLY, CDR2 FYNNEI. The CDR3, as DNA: TGTGCCAGCAGTGAACAAAGCTCCTACAATGAGCAGTTCTTC. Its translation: CASSEQSSYNEQFF.

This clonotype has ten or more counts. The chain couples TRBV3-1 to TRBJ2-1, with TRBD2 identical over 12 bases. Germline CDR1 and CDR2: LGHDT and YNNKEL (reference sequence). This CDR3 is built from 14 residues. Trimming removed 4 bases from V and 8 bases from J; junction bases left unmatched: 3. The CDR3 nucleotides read TGTGCCAGCAGCCGACTAGCGGGGGTTGATGAGCAGTTCTTC. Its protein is CASSRLAGVDEQFF.

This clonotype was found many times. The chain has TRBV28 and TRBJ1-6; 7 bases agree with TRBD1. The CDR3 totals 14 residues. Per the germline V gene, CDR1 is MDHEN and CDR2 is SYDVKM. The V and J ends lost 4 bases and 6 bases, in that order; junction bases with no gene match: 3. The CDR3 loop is CASSSGTANSPLHF. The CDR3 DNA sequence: TGTGCCAGCAGTTCCGGGACAGCTAATTCACCCCTCCACTTT.

The CDR3 bases are TGTGCCAGTAGTATACGGCGGTCGGGGGCCAACGTCCTGACTTTC. As protein: CASSIRRSGANVLTF. The V and J genes are TRBV19 and TRBJ2-6; D remains unclear. V lost 2 bases to trimming and J lost 4 bases, with 9 bases between them. The CDR3 has 15 residues. Germline-derived CDR1 and CDR2 are LNHDA and SQIVND (reference sequence). The full variable domain, in which reference TRBV19 and TRBJ2-6 provide the parts outside the CDR3, is DGGITQSPKYLFRKEGQNVTLSCEQNLNHDAMYWYRQDPGQGLRLIYYSQIVNDFQKGDIAEGYSVSREKKESFPLTVTSAQKNPTAFYLCASSIRRSGANVLTFGAGSRLTVL.

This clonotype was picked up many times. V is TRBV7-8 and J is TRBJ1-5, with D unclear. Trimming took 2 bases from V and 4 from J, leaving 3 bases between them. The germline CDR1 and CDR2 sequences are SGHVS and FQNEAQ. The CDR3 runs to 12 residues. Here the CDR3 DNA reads TGTGCCAGCAGCTTACCTAATCAGCCCCAGCATTTT. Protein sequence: CASSLPNQPQHF.

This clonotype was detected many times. CDR3: CAWSVQFGQDGYTF. CDR3 DNA sequence: TGTGCCTGGAGTGTACAGTTTGGACAGGATGGCTACACCTTC. The V call is TRBV30, the J call TRBJ1-2; 7 positions match TRBD1. Germline V gives CDR1 GTSNPN, CDR2 SVGIG (reference sequence). V shed 0 bases, J shed 6 bases, and the junction held 7 bases outside the gene matches. This CDR3 is 14 amino acids long.

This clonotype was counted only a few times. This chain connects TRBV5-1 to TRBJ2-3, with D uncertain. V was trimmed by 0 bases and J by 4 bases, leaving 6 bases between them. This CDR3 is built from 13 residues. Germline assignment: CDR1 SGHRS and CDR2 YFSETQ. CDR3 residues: CASSLGVSDTQYF. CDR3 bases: TGCGCCAGCAGCTTGGGGGTTTCAGATACGCAGTATTTT.

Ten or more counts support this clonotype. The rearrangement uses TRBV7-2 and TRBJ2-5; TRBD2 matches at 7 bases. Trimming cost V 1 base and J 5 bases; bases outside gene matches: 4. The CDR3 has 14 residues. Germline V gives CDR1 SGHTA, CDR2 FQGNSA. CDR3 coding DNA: TGTGCCAGCAGCTTAGACGCGGGAGTGGAGACCCAGTACTTC. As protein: CASSLDAGVETQYF.

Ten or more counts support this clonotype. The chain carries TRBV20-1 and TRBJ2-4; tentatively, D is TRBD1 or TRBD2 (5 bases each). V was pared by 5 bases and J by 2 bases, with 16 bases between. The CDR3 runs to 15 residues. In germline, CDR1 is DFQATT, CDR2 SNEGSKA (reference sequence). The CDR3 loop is CSAVPNRGPKNIQYF. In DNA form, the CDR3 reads TGCAGTGCTGTTCCAAACCGGGGCCCCAAAAACATTCAGTACTTC.

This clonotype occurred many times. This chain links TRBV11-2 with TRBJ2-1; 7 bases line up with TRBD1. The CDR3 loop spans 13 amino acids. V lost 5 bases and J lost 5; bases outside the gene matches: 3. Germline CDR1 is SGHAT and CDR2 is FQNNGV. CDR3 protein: CASSATGDNEQFF. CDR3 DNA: TGTGCCAGCAGCGCAACAGGGGACAATGAGCAGTTCTTC.

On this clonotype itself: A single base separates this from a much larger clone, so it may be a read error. The CDR3 protein is CVTKWREATYEQYF. DNA of the CDR3: TGTGTCACCAAATGGCGGGAGGCCACCTACGAGCAGTACTTC. The V call is TRBV30, the J call TRBJ2-7; TRBD2 aligns across 8 bases. The CDR3 has 14 residues. CDR1 and CDR2 (germline): GTSNPN, SVGIG (reference sequence).

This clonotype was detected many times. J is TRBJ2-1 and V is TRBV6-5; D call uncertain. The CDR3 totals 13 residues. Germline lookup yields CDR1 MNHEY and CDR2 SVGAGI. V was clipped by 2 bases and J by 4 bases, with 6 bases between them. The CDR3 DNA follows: TGTGCCAGCAGTTACGGTCCTTACAATGAGCAGTTCTTC. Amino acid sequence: CASSYGPYNEQFF.

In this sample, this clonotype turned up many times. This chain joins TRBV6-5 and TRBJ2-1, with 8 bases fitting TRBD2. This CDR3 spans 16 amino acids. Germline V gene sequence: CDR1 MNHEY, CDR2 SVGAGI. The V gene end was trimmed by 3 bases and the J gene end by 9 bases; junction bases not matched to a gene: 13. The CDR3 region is CASSYLPPGGGGEQFF. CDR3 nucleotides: TGTGCCAGCAGTTATCTCCCGCCCGGGGGGGGCGGTGAGCAGTTCTTC.

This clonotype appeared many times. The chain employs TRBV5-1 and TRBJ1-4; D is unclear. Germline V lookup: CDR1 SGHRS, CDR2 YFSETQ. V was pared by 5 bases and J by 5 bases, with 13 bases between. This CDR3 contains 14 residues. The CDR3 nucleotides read TGCGCCAGCAGTTCGGACGGAATGAATGAAAAACTGTTTTTT. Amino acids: CASSSDGMNEKLFF.

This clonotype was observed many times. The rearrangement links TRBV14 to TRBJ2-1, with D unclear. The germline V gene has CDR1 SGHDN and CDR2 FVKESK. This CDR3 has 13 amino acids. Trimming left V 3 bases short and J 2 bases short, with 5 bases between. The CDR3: CASSHTTYNEQFF. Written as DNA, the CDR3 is TGTGCCAGCAGCCATACCACCTACAATGAGCAGTTCTTC. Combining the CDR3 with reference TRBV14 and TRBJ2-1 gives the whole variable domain EAGVTQFPSHSVIEKGQTVTLRCDPISGHDNLYWYRRVMGKEIKFLLHFVKESKQDESGMPNNRFLAERTGGTYSTLKVQPAELEDSGVYFCASSHTTYNEQFFGPGTRLTVL.

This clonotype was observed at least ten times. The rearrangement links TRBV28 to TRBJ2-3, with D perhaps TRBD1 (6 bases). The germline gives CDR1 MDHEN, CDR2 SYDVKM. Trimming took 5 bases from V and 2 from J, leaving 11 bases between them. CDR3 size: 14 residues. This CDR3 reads CASSTGQFTDTQYF. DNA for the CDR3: TGTGCCAGCAGTACCGGACAGTTCACAGATACGCAGTATTTT.

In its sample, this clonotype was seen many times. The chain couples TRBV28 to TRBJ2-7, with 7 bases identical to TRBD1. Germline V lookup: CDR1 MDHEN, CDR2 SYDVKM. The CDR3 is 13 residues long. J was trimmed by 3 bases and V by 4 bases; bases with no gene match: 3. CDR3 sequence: CASSSGTDYEQYF. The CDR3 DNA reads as TGTGCCAGCAGTTCCGGGACAGACTACGAGCAGTACTTC.

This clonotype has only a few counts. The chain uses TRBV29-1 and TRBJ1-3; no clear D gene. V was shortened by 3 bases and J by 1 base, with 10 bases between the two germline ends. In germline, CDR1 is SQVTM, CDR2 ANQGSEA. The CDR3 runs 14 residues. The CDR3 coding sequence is TGCAGCGTTGATCCGGCAGGATCTGGAAACACCATATATTTT. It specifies CSVDPAGSGNTIYF.

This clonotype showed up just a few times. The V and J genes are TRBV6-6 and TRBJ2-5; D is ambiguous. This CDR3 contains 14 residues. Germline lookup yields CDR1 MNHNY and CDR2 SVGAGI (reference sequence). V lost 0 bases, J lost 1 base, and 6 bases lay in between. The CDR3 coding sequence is TGTGCCAGCAGTTACTCCGAGTTCCAAGAGACCCAGTACTTC. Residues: CASSYSEFQETQYF.

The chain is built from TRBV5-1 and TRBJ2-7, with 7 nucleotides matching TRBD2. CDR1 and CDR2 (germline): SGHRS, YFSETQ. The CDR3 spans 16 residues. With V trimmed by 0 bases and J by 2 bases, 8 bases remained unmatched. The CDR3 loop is CASSLALAELAYEQYF. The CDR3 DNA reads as TGCGCCAGCAGCTTGGCCCTAGCGGAATTAGCCTACGAGCAGTACTTC.

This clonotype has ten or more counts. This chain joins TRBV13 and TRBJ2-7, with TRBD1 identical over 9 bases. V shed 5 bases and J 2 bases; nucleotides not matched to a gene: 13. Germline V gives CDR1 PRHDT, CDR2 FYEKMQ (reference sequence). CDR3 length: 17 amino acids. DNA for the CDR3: TGTGCCAGCAGCCGACAGGGGGAGGCCCCAAAGACCTACGAGCAGTACTTC. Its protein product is CASSRQGEAPKTYEQYF.

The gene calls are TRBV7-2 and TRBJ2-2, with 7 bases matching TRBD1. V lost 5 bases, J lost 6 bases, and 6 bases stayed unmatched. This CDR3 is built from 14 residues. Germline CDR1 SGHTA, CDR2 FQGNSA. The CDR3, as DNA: TGTGCCAGCAGCGAGGGACAGTTCCCCGGGGAGCTGTTTTTT. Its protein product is CASSEGQFPGELFF.